This T cell receptor (beta chain) originates from a study of blood T cells in healthy people across ages. Study-wide context: About one barcoded beta molecule per two T cells came from capture by template switching. Study results and limitations: Higher diversity and more naive CD4+ cells were features of long-lived donors, compared to aged donors. It was held that diversity estimates obtained from one million T cells represented underestimates. Older individuals had lower TCR beta diversity per million T cells (the decline was roughly linear).

This clonotype was counted a few times. Its antigen remains unidentified. The second PCR ran roughly 6 to 11 cycles with a sample-barcoded 5' primer and J-beta primers. In TCRdb, the 5' RACE reads were re-called with MiXCR into one record per CDR3 protein. The table includes around 1.5 million distinct CDR3 sequences, about 35% detected once. The CDR3 loop spans 14 amino acids. CDR1 and CDR2 from the germline V gene are DFQATT and SNEGSKA (reference sequence). Sequenced sample: blood. The sequence came from a woman in her 30s in good health. The chain employs TRBV20-1 and TRBJ2-1, with 8 positions matching TRBD2. DNA of the CDR3: TGCTCTTCGGGGTTGGCGGGGGGATACAATGAGCAGTTCTTC. Its protein is CSSGLAGGYNEQFF.